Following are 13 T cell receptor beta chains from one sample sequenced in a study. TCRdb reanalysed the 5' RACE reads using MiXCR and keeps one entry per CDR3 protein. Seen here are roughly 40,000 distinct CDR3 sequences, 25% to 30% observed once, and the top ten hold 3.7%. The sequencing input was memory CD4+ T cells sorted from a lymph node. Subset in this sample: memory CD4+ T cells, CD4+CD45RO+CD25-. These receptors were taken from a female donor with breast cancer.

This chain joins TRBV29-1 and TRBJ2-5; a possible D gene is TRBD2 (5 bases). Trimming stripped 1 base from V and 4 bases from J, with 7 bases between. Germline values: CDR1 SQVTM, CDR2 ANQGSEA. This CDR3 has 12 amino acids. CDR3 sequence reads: CSVEVSAETQYF. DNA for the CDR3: TGCAGCGTTGAAGTTAGCGCAGAGACCCAGTACTTC.

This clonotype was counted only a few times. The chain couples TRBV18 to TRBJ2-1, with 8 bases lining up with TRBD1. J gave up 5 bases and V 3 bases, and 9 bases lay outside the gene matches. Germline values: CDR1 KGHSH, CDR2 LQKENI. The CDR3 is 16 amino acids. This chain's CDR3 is CASSPGQGSVDNEQFF. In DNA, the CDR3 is TGTGCCAGCTCACCTGGACAGGGAAGTGTCGACAATGAGCAGTTCTTC.

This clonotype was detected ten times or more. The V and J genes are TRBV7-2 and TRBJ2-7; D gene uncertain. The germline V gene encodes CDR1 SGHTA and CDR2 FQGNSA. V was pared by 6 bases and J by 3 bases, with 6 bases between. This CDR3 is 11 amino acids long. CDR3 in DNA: TGTGCCAGCAGTGGGTTCTACGAGCAGTACTTC. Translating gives CASSGFYEQYF.

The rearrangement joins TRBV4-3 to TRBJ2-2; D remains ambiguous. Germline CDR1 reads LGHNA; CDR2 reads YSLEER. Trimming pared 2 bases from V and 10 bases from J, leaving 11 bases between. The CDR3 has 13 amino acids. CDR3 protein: CASSQSFRKELFF. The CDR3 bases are TGCGCCAGCAGCCAAAGCTTTCGCAAGGAGCTGTTTTTT.

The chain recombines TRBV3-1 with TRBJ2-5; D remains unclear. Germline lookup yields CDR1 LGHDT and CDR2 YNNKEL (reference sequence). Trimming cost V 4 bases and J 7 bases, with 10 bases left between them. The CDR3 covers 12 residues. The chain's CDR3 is CASSRTAATQYF. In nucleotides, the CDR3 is TGTGCCAGCAGCCGCACCGCGGCGACCCAGTACTTC.

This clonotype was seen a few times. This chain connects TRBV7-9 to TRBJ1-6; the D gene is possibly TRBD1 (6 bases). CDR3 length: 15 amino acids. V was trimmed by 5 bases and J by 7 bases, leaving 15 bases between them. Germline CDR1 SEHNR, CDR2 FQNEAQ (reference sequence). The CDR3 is CASSLRAGVNSPLHF. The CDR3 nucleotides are TGTGCCAGCAGCCTCCGGGCAGGGGTAAATTCACCCCTCCACTTT.

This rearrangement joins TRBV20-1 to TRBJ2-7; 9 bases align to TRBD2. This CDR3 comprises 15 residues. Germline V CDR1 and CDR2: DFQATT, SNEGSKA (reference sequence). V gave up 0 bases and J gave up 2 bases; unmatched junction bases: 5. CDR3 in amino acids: CSARDILAGPYEQYF. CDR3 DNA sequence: TGCAGTGCTAGAGATATTCTAGCGGGACCCTACGAGCAGTACTTC.

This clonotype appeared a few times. The CDR3 DNA sequence: TGTGCCAGCAGACAGGGGGGGATCCCTGAAGCTTTCTTT. Its translation: CASRQGGIPEAFF. The V and J genes are TRBV6-5 and TRBJ1-1; 8 nucleotides match TRBD1. In germline, CDR1 is MNHEY, CDR2 SVGAGI. This CDR3 is 13 amino acids long. The V segment lost 6 bases and the J segment 6 bases; nucleotides outside the gene matches: 6.

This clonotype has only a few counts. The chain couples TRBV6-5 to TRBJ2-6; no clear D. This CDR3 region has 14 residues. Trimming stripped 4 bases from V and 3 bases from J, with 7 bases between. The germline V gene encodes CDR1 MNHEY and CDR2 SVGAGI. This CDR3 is CASSSRIGANVLTF. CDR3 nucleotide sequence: TGTGCCAGCAGTTCCCGAATTGGGGCCAACGTCCTGACTTTC.

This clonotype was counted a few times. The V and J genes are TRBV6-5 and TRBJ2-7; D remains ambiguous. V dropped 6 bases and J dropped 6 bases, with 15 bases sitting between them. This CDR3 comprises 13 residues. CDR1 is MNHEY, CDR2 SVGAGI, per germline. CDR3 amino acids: CASRLTQDLEQYF. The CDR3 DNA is TGTGCCAGCAGACTAACACAAGACCTCGAGCAGTACTTC.

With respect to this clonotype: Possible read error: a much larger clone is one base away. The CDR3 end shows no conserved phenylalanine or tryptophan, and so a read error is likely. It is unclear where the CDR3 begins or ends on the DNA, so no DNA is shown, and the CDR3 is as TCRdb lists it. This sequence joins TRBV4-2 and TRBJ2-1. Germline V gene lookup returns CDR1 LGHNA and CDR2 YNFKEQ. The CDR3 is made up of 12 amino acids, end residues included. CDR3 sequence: CASSQDINVPFL.

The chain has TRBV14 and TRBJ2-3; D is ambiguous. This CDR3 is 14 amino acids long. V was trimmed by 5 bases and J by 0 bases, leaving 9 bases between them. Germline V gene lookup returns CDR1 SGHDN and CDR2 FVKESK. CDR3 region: CASSKMTSTDTQYF. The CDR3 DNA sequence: TGTGCCAGCAGCAAAATGACTAGCACAGATACGCAGTATTTT.

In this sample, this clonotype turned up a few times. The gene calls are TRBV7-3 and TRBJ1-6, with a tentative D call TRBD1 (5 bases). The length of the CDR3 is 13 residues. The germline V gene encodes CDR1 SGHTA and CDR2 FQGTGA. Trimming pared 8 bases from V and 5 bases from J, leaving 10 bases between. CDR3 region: CASGQGHNSPLHF. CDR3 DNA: TGTGCCAGCGGCCAGGGACATAATTCACCCCTCCACTTT.